Presented here are 30 T cell receptor beta chains from one specimen sequenced in a study of cytomegalovirus exposure and HLA in healthy donors. The PCR contained 60 Vbeta and 13 Jbeta primers. Libraries were prepared by immunoSEQ multiplex PCR; TCRdb keeps only in-frame clonotypes and omits some of them. The sample lists 77,000 or so clones, 70% to 85% occurring once. The sequencing input was PBMCs. The receptor source for this set is a woman in her 40s in good health and CMV-seronegative.

There are a few counts of this clone. V usage is TRBV7-6 and J usage is TRBJ2-3; D not resolved. Trimming left V 1 base short and J 2 bases short, with 4 bases between. CDR3 length: 13 amino acids. Germline lookup yields CDR1 SGHVS and CDR2 FNYEAQ. This CDR3 reads CASSLGHTDTQYF. DNA of the CDR3: TGTGCCAGCAGCTTAGGGCACACAGATACGCAGTATTTT.

This clone is a singleton in its sample. The V call is TRBV6-1, the J call TRBJ2-5; 7 positions agree with TRBD1. Germline V gene data show CDR1 as MNHNS and CDR2 as SASEGT. Unmatched junction bases numbered 4, after V lost 4 bases and J lost 2 bases. The CDR3 loop spans 14 amino acids. In DNA, the CDR3 is TGTGCCAGCAGTGGTTGGGACAGACAAGAGACCCAGTACTTC. Its translation: CASSGWDRQETQYF.

The J gene is TRBJ2-3, the V gene TRBV13; 13 nucleotides agree with TRBD2. The CDR3 runs 16 residues. The junction had 6 bases not matched to a gene; V was cut back by 3 bases and J by 6 bases. Germline values: CDR1 PRHDT, CDR2 FYEKMQ (reference sequence). CDR3 in amino acids: CASSFPTSGRMDTQYF. The CDR3 coding sequence is TGTGCCAGCAGCTTCCCGACTAGCGGGAGGATGGATACGCAGTATTTT.

This clone was recorded once. V is TRBV19 and J is TRBJ1-5; perhaps TRBD1 as D (5 bases). V was pared by 3 bases and J by 7 bases, with 13 bases between. CDR1 is LNHDA and CDR2 is SQIVND in the germline V gene (reference sequence). This CDR3 has 14 residues. For the CDR3, the DNA is TGTGCCAGTAGTATTGTGTGGGGGGACCAGCCCCAGCATTTT. Its translation: CASSIVWGDQPQHF.

The chain employs TRBV18 and TRBJ1-1; D possibly corresponds to TRBD1 (6 bases). In germline, CDR1 is KGHSH, CDR2 LQKENI. The CDR3 totals 14 residues. V was pared by 2 bases and J by 6 bases, with 13 bases between. The CDR3 nucleotides are TGTGCCAGCTCACCAAGCAGGGGAAGGCCTGAAGCTTTCTTT. Its protein is CASSPSRGRPEAFF.

This clone occurred a few times. The V call is TRBV18, the J call TRBJ2-7, with no clear D. Germline values: CDR1 KGHSH, CDR2 LQKENI. The CDR3 spans 12 residues. Trimming pared 2 bases from V and 3 bases from J, leaving 5 bases between. The DNA of the CDR3 is TGTGCCAGCTCACCAGGCGGCTACGAGCAGTACTTC. Amino acids: CASSPGGYEQYF. Full variable domain (remainder filled in from reference TRBV18 and TRBJ2-7): NAGVMQNPRHLVRRRGQEARLRCSPMKGHSHVYWYRQLPEEGLKFMVYLQKENIIDESGMPKERFSAEFPKEGPSILRIQQVVRGDSAAYFCASSPGGYEQYFGPGTRLTVT.

The J gene is TRBJ2-3, the V gene TRBV5-4; 7 bases match TRBD1. Trimming cost V 4 bases and J 0 bases; bases outside gene matches: 2. CDR1 SGHNT and CDR2 YYREEE come from the germline V gene (reference sequence). The CDR3 covers 14 residues. CDR3 loop: CASSRQGSTDTQYF. The CDR3 DNA reads TGTGCCAGCAGCCGACAGGGAAGCACAGATACGCAGTATTTT.

Written as DNA, the CDR3 is TGTGCCAGCAGCTTAGGGTCCCTAGCGGGCACAGATACGCAGTATTTT. Translated, it gives CASSLGSLAGTDTQYF. V gene TRBV7-3 combines with J gene TRBJ2-3; 7 nucleotides line up with TRBD2. Germline V gene lookup returns CDR1 SGHTA and CDR2 FQGTGA. This CDR3 comprises 16 residues. V lost 2 bases to trimming and J lost 1 base; unmatched junction nucleotides: 6. The whole variable domain, remainder taken from reference TRBV7-3 and TRBJ2-3, is GAGVSQTPSNKVTEKGKYVELRCDPISGHTALYWYRQSLGQGPEFLIYFQGTGAADDSGLPNDRFFAVRPEGSVSTLKIQRTERGDSAVYLCASSLGSLAGTDTQYFGPGTRLTVL.

This clone was recorded once. This sequence joins TRBV30 and TRBJ1-2, with TRBD1 identical over 7 bases. This CDR3 is built from 14 residues. Germline loops: CDR1 GTSNPN, CDR2 SVGIG (reference sequence). Trimming took 1 base from V and 4 from J; bases not matched to a gene: 6. The CDR3 loop is CAWSADRSVYGYTF. The CDR3 DNA reads TGTGCCTGGAGTGCGGACAGGTCGGTCTATGGCTACACCTTC.

The gene calls are TRBV19 and TRBJ2-7, with TRBD1 matching over 7 bases. The ends lost 2 bases at V and 1 base at J; junction bases unmatched: 2. Germline CDR1 LNHDA, CDR2 SQIVND (reference sequence). The CDR3 totals 14 residues. CDR3 bases: TGTGCCAGTAGTATAACGGACAGGTCCTACGAGCAGTACTTC. Its protein product is CASSITDRSYEQYF.

J is TRBJ1-5 and V is TRBV11-2; 9 bases agree with TRBD1. The CDR3 covers 15 residues. Germline CDR1 SGHAT, CDR2 FQNNGV. V shed 5 bases, J shed 6 bases, and the junction held 8 bases outside the gene matches. The CDR3 region is CASSRGTGGGQPQHF. The DNA for the CDR3 is TGTGCCAGCAGCCGTGGAACAGGGGGCGGTCAGCCCCAGCATTTT.

The V and J genes are TRBV11-2 and TRBJ2-3; 12 bases agree with TRBD2. The CDR3 contains 17 residues. Trimming removed 4 bases from V and 8 bases from J; junction bases left unmatched: 13. Per the germline V gene, CDR1 is SGHAT and CDR2 is FQNNGV. This CDR3 reads CASSSTPPGLAGVTQYF. CDR3 sequence (DNA): TGTGCCAGCAGCTCCACCCCCCCGGGACTAGCGGGCGTTACGCAGTATTTT.

The gene calls are TRBV5-1 and TRBJ1-4; D is perhaps TRBD1 (6 bases). The germline CDR1 and CDR2 sequences are SGHRS and YFSETQ. The CDR3 spans 14 residues. V lost 2 bases, J lost 7 bases, and 12 bases lay in between. CDR3 sequence reads: CASSLFTGTEKLFF. The CDR3 region has the DNA TGCGCCAGCAGCTTATTCACAGGGACTGAAAAACTGTTTTTT.

This clone was detected once. The V gene is TRBV7-6, the J gene TRBJ2-1; 11 nucleotides agree with TRBD2. The CDR3 extends over 18 amino acids. Trimming took 1 base from V and 4 from J; bases not matched to a gene: 9. Looked up from germline, CDR1 is SGHVS and CDR2 is FNYEAQ. The CDR3, as DNA: TGTGCCAGCAGCTTAGACGCCCCGGGACTAGCGGAATACAATGAGCAGTTCTTC. This sequence encodes CASSLDAPGLAEYNEQFF.

This chain links TRBV29-1 with TRBJ2-5, with D maybe TRBD1 (6 bases). V lost 6 bases, J lost 2 bases, and 10 bases lay in between. The CDR3 consists of 12 residues. Germline V gene data show CDR1 as SQVTM and CDR2 as ANQGSEA. CDR3 sequence reads: CSVGQLQETQYF. Written as DNA, the CDR3 is TGCAGCGTAGGACAGTTACAAGAGACCCAGTACTTC.

The V and J genes are TRBV10-1 and TRBJ2-1; 7 bases agree with TRBD2. The CDR3 covers 14 residues. J was trimmed by 5 bases and V by 3 bases; bases with no gene match: 4. Per the germline V gene, CDR1 is WNHNN and CDR2 is SYGVQD (reference sequence). In DNA form, the CDR3 reads TGCGCCAGCAGTGAAGCGGGACCTGACAATGAGCAGTTCTTC. Translation gives CASSEAGPDNEQFF.

The V and J genes are TRBV6-5 and TRBJ2-4; 9 bases match TRBD1. This CDR3 region has 15 residues. Germline CDR1 MNHEY, CDR2 SVGAGI. Unmatched junction bases numbered 11, after V lost 6 bases and J lost 8 bases. The chain's CDR3 is CASSATGQGRDIQYF. The CDR3 coding sequence is TGTGCCAGCAGCGCGACCGGACAGGGGAGGGACATTCAGTACTTC.

V usage is TRBV6-4 and J usage is TRBJ2-3; 13 positions match TRBD2. Germline CDR1 MRHNA, CDR2 SNTAGT. Germline trimming cut 2 bases from V and 6 bases from J; bases unmatched to any gene: 8. The CDR3 runs 17 residues. CDR3 in amino acids: CASSDGTSGAGADTQYF. The CDR3 DNA is TGTGCCAGCAGTGACGGGACTAGCGGGGCCGGGGCGGATACGCAGTATTTT.

The chain couples TRBV2 to TRBJ2-2; 8 bases are a match to TRBD2. The V segment lost 3 bases and the J segment 2 bases; nucleotides outside the gene matches: 2. The CDR3 loop spans 15 amino acids. CDR1 is SNHLY and CDR2 is FYNNEI in the germline V gene. This CDR3 reads CASSDGLANTGELFF. CDR3 coding DNA: TGTGCCAGCAGTGATGGACTAGCAAACACCGGGGAGCTGTTTTTT.

Here the CDR3 DNA reads TGTGCCAGCAGCGTAGGTTCGAGAGAGACCCAGTACTTC. This gives the protein CASSVGSRETQYF. This chain connects TRBV9 to TRBJ2-5; D gene unclear. Germline-derived CDR1 and CDR2 are SGDLS and YYNGEE. V was clipped by 0 bases and J by 4 bases, with 7 bases between them. This CDR3 region has 13 residues. The variable domain in full, with the rest retrieved from reference TRBV9 and TRBJ2-5, is DSGVTQTPKHLITATGQRVTLRCSPRSGDLSVYWYQQSLDQGLQFLIQYYNGEERAKGNILERFSAQQFPDLHSELNLSSLELGDSALYFCASSVGSRETQYFGPGTRLLVL.

The chain joins TRBV5-4 to TRBJ2-1; maybe TRBD1 (6 bases). The CDR3 loop spans 13 amino acids. Germline lookup yields CDR1 SGHNT and CDR2 YYREEE (reference sequence). The V and J ends lost 4 bases and 9 bases respectively, with 14 bases between them. CDR3 protein: CASSRRYRVEQFF. In DNA, the CDR3 is TGTGCCAGCAGCCGCCGCTACAGGGTTGAGCAGTTCTTC.

The chain joins TRBV4-1 to TRBJ2-2; 14 bases fit TRBD2. Germline-derived CDR1 and CDR2 are MGHRA and YSYEKL. With V trimmed by 5 bases and J by 6 bases, 11 bases remained unmatched. This CDR3 is built from 18 residues. For the CDR3, the DNA is TGCGCCAGCAGCTTAAGTGAGGGACTAGCGGGAGTCGCCGGGGAGCTGTTTTTT. It specifies CASSLSEGLAGVAGELFF.

V gene TRBV6-1 combines with J gene TRBJ1-4; tentatively, D is TRBD1 (5 bases). Germline lookup yields CDR1 MNHNS and CDR2 SASEGT. Trimming removed 2 bases at V and 4 bases at J, with 14 bases between. CDR3 size: 16 residues. The CDR3: CASSEIGGVINEKLFF. CDR3 nucleotides: TGTGCCAGCAGTGAAATTGGAGGGGTGATTAATGAAAAACTGTTTTTT.

The chain uses TRBV7-8 and TRBJ1-1; no clear D gene. Between the trimmed V and J ends, which lost 5 bases and 1 base, there was a span of 8 bases. The CDR3 loop spans 13 amino acids. From germline, CDR1 is SGHVS and CDR2 FQNEAQ. CDR3 nucleotide sequence: TGTGCCAGCAGCCTCGTGGCGAACACTGAAGCTTTCTTT. This gives the protein CASSLVANTEAFF.

This chain links TRBV7-9 with TRBJ2-7; 7 bases map to TRBD2. This CDR3 is 17 amino acids long. Germline trimming cut 5 bases from V and 6 bases from J; bases unmatched to any gene: 19. Germline V CDR1 and CDR2: SEHNR, FQNEAQ (reference sequence). CDR3 region: CASSRDLSGTGTVEQYF. The CDR3 DNA reads as TGTGCCAGCAGCCGGGACCTAAGCGGGACGGGGACGGTCGAGCAGTACTTC.

This clone was observed at least ten times. The chain links TRBV4-3 to TRBJ2-3, with D possibly matching TRBD2 (6 bases). This CDR3 region has 16 residues. V was cut by 0 bases and J by 0 bases, with 10 bases left in between. CDR1 LGHNA and CDR2 YSLEER come from the germline V gene. CDR3 residues: CASSQEGRDSTDTQYF. As DNA, the CDR3 is TGCGCCAGCAGCCAAGAAGGGCGGGATAGCACAGATACGCAGTATTTT.

The chain recombines TRBV9 with TRBJ2-3, with TRBD1 identical over 11 bases. V lost 3 bases to trimming and J lost 2 bases; unmatched junction nucleotides: 5. Germline-derived CDR1 and CDR2 are SGDLS and YYNGEE. The CDR3 loop spans 16 amino acids. This chain's CDR3 is CASSDRDRGSTDTQYF. The CDR3 DNA is TGTGCCAGCAGCGACCGGGACAGGGGGTCCACAGATACGCAGTATTTT. Full variable domain (outside the CDR3, taken from reference TRBV9 and TRBJ2-3): DSGVTQTPKHLITATGQRVTLRCSPRSGDLSVYWYQQSLDQGLQFLIQYYNGEERAKGNILERFSAQQFPDLHSELNLSSLELGDSALYFCASSDRDRGSTDTQYFGPGTRLTVL.

This clone showed up just a few times. The gene calls are TRBV19 and TRBJ2-7, with TRBD1 identical over 10 bases. V lost 5 bases to trimming and J lost 11 bases; unmatched junction nucleotides: 15. This CDR3 has 15 amino acids. The germline V gene encodes CDR1 LNHDA and CDR2 SQIVND (reference sequence). CDR3 region: CASSPGTGERSLEYF. CDR3 nucleotide sequence: TGTGCCAGTAGTCCCGGGACAGGGGAAAGATCGCTCGAGTACTTC.

The rearrangement links TRBV29-1 to TRBJ2-1; 13 bases match TRBD2. The trim removed 3 bases at V and 4 bases at J, leaving 18 bases unmatched. The V gene's germline CDR1 is SQVTM and CDR2 ANQGSEA. The CDR3 has 20 residues. The CDR3 sequence is CSVEALAGGPLLLPYNEQFF. The DNA of the CDR3 is TGCAGCGTTGAGGCACTAGCGGGAGGGCCACTCCTTCTTCCGTACAATGAGCAGTTCTTC.

This chain joins TRBV28 and TRBJ2-7, with a weak D call TRBD1 (5 bases). CDR1 and CDR2 (germline): MDHEN, SYDVKM. V lost 1 base and J 3 bases, leaving 10 bases between the germline ends. The CDR3 runs 14 residues. The CDR3 protein is CASSLSVRDYEQYF. The DNA for the CDR3 is TGTGCCAGCAGTTTATCGGTCAGGGACTACGAGCAGTACTTC.